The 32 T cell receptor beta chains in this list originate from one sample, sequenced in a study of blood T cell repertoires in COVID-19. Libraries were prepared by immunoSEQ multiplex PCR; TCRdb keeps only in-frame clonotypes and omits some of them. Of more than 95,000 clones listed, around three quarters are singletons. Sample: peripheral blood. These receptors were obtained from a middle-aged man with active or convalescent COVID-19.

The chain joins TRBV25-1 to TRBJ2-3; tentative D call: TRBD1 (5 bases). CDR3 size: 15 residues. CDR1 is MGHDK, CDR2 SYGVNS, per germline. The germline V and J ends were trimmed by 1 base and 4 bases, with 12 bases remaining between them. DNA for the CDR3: TGTGCCAGCAGTGAATTGGGTGGGGCAGCAGATACGCAGTATTTT. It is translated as CASSELGGAADTQYF. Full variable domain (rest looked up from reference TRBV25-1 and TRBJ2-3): EADIYQTPRYLVIGTGKKITLECSQTMGHDKMYWYQQDPGMELHLIHYSYGVNSTEKGDLSSESTVSRIRTEHFPLTLESARPSHTSQYLCASSELGGAADTQYFGPGTRLTVL.

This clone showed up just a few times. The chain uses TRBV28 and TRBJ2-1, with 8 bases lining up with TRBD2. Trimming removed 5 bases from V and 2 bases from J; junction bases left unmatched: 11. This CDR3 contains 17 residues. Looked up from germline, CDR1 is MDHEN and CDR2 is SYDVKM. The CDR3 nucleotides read TGTGCCAGCAGTCCAAGCGGGAGCCGTCCCCCCTACAATGAGCAGTTCTTC. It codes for CASSPSGSRPPYNEQFF.

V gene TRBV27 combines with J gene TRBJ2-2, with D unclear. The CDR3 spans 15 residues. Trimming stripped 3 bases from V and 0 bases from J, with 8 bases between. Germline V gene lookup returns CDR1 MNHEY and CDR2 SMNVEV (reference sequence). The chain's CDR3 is CASSFKLPNTGELFF. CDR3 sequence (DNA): TGTGCCAGCAGTTTTAAACTTCCGAACACCGGGGAGCTGTTTTTT.

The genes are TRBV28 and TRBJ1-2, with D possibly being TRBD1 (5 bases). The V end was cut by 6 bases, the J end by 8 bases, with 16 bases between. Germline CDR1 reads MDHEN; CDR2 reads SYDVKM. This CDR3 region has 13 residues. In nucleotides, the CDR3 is TGTGCCAGCAGGCCCGGGGGGGAGGAGGGCTACACCTTC. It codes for CASRPGGEEGYTF.

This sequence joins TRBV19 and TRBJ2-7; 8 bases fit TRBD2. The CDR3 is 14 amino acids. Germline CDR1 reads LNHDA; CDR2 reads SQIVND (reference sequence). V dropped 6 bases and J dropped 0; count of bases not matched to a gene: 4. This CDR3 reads CASRITSGSYEQYF. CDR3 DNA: TGTGCCAGTAGAATTACTAGCGGCTCCTACGAGCAGTACTTC.

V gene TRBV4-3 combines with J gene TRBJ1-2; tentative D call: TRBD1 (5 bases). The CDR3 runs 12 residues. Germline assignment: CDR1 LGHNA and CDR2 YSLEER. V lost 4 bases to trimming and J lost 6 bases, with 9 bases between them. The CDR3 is CASSLGTDGYTF. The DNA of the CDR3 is TGCGCCAGCAGCCTCGGGACTGATGGCTACACCTTC.

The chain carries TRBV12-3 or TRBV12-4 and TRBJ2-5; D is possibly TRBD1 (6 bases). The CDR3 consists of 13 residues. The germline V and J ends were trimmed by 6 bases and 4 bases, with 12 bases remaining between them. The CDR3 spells CASSRGWGETQYF. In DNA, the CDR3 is TGTGCCAGCAGCAGGGGCTGGGGAGAGACCCAGTACTTC.

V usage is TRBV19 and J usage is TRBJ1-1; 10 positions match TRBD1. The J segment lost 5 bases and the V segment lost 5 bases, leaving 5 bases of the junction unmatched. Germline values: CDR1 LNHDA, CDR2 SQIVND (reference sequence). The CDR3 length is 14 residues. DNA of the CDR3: TGTGCCAGTAGTGTTGGACAGGGGGTGACTGAAGCTTTCTTT. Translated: CASSVGQGVTEAFF.

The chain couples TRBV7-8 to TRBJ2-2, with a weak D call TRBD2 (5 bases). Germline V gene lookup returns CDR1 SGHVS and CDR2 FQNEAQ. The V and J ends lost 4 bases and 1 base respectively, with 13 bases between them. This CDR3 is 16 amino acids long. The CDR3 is CASSSQSLVNTGELFF. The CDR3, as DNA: TGTGCCAGCAGCTCCCAGTCACTAGTGAACACCGGGGAGCTGTTTTTT.

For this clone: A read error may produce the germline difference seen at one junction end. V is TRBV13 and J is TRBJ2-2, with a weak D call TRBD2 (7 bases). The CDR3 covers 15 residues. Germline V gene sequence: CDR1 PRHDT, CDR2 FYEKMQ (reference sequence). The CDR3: CASSVGLGGTGELFF. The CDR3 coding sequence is TGTGCCAGCAGCGTAGGACTAGGGGGAACCGGGGAGCTGTTTTTT.

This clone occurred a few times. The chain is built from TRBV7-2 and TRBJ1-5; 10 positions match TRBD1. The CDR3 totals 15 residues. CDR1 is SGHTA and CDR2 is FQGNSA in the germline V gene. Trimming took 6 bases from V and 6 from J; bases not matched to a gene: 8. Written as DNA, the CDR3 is TGTGCCAGCAGTCTAGTGGGGACAGGGGTTCAGCCCCAGCATTTT. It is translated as CASSLVGTGVQPQHF.

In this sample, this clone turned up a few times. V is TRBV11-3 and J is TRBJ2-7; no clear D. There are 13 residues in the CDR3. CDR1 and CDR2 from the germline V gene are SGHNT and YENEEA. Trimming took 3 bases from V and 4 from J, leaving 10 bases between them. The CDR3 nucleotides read TGTGCCAGCAGCTTCGGAGAATGGTACGAGCAGTACTTC. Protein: CASSFGEWYEQYF. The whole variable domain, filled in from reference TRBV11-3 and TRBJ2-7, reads EAGVVQSPRYKIIEKKQPVAFWCNPISGHNTLYWYLQNLGQGPELLIRYENEEAVDDSQLPKDRFSAERLKGVDSTLKIQPAELGDSAVYLCASSFGEWYEQYFGPGTRLTVT.

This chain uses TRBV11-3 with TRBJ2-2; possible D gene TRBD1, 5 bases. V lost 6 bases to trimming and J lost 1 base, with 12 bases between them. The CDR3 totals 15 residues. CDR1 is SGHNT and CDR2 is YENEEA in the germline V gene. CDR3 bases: TGTGCCAGCAGGAAGTACGGACAGAACACCGGGGAGCTGTTTTTT. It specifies CASRKYGQNTGELFF.

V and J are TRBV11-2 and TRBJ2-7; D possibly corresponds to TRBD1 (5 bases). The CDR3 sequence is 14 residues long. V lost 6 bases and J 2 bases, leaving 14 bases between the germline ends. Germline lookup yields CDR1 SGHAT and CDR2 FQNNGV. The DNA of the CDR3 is TGTGCCAGCAGTTCAGGGTATGGAACCTACGAGCAGTACTTC. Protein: CASSSGYGTYEQYF.

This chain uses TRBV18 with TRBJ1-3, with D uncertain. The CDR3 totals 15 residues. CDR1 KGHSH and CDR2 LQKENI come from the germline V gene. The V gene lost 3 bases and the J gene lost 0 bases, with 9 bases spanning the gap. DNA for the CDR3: TGTGCCAGCTCACCGAGTCCCAACTCTGGAAACACCATATATTTT. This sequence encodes CASSPSPNSGNTIYF.

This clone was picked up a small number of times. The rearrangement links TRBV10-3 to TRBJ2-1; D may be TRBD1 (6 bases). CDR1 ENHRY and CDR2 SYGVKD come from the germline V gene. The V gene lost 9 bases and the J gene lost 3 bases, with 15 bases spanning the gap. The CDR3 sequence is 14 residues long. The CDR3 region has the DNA TGTGCCATACAAATCTCGGGACACTACAATGAGCAGTTCTTC. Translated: CAIQISGHYNEQFF.

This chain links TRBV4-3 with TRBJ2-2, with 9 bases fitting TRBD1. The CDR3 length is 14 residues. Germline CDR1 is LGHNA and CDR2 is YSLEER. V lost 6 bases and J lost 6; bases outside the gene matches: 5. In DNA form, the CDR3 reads TGCGCCAGCAGTTGGACAGGGGAGGCCGGGGAGCTGTTTTTT. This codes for CASSWTGEAGELFF.

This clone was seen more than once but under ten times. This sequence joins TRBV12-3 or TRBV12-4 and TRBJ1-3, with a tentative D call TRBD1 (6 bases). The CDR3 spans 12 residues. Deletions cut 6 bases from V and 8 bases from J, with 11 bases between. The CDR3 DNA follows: TGTGCCAGCAGATCCGGGACACACACCATATATTTT. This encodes CASRSGTHTIYF.

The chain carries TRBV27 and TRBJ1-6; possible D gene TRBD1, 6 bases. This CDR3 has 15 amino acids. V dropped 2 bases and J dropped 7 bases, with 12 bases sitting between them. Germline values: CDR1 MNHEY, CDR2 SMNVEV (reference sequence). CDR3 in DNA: TGTGCCAGCAGTTTAGGGACACTGGGGAATTCACCCCTCCACTTT. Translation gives CASSLGTLGNSPLHF.

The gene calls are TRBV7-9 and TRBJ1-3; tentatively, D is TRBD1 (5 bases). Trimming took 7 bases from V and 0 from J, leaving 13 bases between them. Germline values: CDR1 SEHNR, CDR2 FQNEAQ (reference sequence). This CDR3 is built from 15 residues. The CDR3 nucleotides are TGTGCCAGCAAGGCGACAGCGTTCTCTGGAAACACCATATATTTT. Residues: CASKATAFSGNTIYF.

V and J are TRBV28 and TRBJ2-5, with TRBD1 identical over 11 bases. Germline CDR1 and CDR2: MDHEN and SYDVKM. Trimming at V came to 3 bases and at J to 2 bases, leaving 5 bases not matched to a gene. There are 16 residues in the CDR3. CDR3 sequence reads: CASSFPGTGGQETQYF. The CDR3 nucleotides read TGTGCCAGCAGTTTCCCCGGGACAGGGGGTCAAGAGACCCAGTACTTC.

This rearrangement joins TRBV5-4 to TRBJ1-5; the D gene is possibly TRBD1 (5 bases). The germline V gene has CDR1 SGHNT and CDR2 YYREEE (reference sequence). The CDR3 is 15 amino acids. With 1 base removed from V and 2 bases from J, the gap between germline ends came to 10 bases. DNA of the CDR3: TGTGCCAGCAGCTTGCATGGAGGGGGCAATCAGCCCCAGCATTTT. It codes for CASSLHGGGNQPQHF.

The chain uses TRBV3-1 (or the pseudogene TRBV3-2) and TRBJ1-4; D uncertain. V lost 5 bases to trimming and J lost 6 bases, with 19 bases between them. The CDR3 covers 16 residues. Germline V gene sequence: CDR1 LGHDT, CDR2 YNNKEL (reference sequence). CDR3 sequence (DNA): TGTGCCAGCAGCTACCTTTACCCACTAGGAGATGAAAAACTGTTTTTT. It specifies CASSYLYPLGDEKLFF.

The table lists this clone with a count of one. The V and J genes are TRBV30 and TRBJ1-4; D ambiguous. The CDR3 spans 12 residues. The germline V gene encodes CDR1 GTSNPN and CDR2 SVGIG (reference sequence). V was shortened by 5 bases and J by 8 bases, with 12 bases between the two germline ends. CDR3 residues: CAWAGGSEKLFF. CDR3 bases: TGTGCCTGGGCTGGAGGTAGCGAAAAACTGTTTTTT. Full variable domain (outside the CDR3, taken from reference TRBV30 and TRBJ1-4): SQTIHQWPATLVQPVGSPLSLECTVEGTSNPNLYWYRQAAGRGLQLLFYSVGIGQISSEVPQNLSASRPQDRQFILSSKKLLLSDSGFYLCAWAGGSEKLFFGSGTQLSVL.

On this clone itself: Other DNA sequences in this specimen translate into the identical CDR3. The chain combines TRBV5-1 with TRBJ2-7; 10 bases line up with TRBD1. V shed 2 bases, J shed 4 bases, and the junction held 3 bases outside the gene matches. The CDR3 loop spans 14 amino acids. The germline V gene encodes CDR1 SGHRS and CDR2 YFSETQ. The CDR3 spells CASSLRTGGYEQYF. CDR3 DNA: TGCGCCAGCAGCTTACGGACAGGGGGGTACGAGCAGTACTTC.

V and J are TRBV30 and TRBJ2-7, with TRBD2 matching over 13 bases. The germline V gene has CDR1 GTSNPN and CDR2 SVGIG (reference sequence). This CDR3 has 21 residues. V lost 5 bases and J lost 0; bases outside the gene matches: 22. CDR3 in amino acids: CAWGGTAGTSGMFWSSYEQYF. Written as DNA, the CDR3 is TGTGCCTGGGGTGGGACAGCCGGGACTAGCGGGATGTTTTGGAGCTCCTACGAGCAGTACTTC.

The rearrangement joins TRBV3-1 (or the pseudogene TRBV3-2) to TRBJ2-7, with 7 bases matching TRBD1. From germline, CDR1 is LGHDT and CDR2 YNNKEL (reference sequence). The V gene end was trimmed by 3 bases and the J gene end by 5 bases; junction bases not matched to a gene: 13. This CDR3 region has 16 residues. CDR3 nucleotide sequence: TGTGCCAGCAGCCAGCTCGCCCAGACAGGGCAACACGAGCAGTACTTC. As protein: CASSQLAQTGQHEQYF.

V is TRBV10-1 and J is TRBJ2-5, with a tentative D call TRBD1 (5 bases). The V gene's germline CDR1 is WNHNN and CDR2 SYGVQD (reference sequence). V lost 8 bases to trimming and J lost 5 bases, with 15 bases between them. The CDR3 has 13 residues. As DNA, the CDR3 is TGCGCCAGCTCTAAGGGGATTTGGGAGACCCAGTACTTC. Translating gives CASSKGIWETQYF.

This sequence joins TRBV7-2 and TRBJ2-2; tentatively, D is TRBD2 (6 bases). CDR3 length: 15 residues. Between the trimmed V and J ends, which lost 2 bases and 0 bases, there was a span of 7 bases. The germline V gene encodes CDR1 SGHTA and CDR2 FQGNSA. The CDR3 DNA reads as TGTGCCAGCAGCTTACAGCGGGCGAACACCGGGGAGCTGTTTTTT. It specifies CASSLQRANTGELFF. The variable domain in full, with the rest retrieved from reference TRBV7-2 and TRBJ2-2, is GAGVSQSPSNKVTEKGKDVELRCDPISGHTALYWYRQSLGQGLEFLIYFQGNSAPDKSGLPSDRFSAERTGGSVSTLTIQRTQQEDSAVYLCASSLQRANTGELFFGEGSRLTVL.

CDR3 sequence (DNA): TGTGCCAGCAGTGAAATGGGCGGGGGGAATTACGGCTACGAGCAGTACTTC. Translation gives CASSEMGGGNYGYEQYF. The gene calls are TRBV6-1 and TRBJ2-7; 8 bases map to TRBD2. This CDR3 comprises 17 residues. V lost 2 bases and J lost 3; bases outside the gene matches: 12. Germline V gives CDR1 MNHNS, CDR2 SASEGT.

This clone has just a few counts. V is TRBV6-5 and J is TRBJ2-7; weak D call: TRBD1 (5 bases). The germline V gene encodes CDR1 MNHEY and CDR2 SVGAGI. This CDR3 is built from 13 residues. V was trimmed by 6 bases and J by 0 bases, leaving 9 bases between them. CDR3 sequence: CASSSDSSYEQYF. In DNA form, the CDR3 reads TGTGCCAGCAGCTCCGACAGCTCCTACGAGCAGTACTTC.

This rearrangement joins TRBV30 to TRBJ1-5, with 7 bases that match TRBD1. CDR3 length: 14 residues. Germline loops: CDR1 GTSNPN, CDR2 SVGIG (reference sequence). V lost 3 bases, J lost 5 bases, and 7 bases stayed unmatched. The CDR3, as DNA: TGTGCCTGGAGAAACAGGGGATTCGATCAGCCCCAGCATTTT. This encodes CAWRNRGFDQPQHF.